Listed below are T cell receptor beta chains from one sample, sequenced in a study of PD-1 blockade in classical Hodgkin lymphoma. Only in-frame clones appear in the TCRdb table, and some are missing; sequencing was by immunoSEQ multiplex PCR. This sample yields approximately 29,000 clones, of which less than 80% are seen a single time; around 0.62% belongs to the top ten. The input for sequencing was CD4+ T cells from blood, taken before the fourth cycle of nivolumab. These TCRs come from a human donor with classical Hodgkin lymphoma. Each CDR3 is given with its conserved first and last residue. Fields, in order: clone size, J gene, V gene, D gene, CDR3 DNA, CDR3 protein. D genes are given only for firm matches. For some rows the clone size is stated as once, few or many, or as a class when expanded; others skip it.

clone size: -
J gene: TRBJ2-3
V gene: TRBV7-9
D gene: TRBD2
CDR3 DNA: TGTGCCAGCAGCCGATTAGCGGGAGTTAGTGATACGCAGTATTTT
CDR3 protein: CASSRLAGVSDTQYF

clone size: -
J gene: TRBJ2-7
V gene: TRBV6-5
D gene: TRBD1
CDR3 DNA: TGTGCCAGCAGGGTGGGACAGGGGGGGGAGCAGTACTTC
CDR3 protein: CASRVGQGGEQYF

clone size: -
J gene: TRBJ2-5
V gene: TRBV6-5
D gene: -
CDR3 DNA: TGTGCCAGCCTACCAGGGCTCCAAGAGACCCAGTACTTC
CDR3 protein: CASLPGLQETQYF

clone size: -
J gene: TRBJ2-3
V gene: TRBV5-4
D gene: TRBD1
CDR3 DNA: TGTGCCAGCAGTCCAGGGGGCGATGTGACAGATACGCAGTATTTT
CDR3 protein: CASSPGGDVTDTQYF

clone size: -
J gene: TRBJ1-3
V gene: TRBV30
D gene: -
CDR3 DNA: TGTGCCTGGAAGAGAATAGAGGGACCCAGAAACACCATATATTTT
CDR3 protein: CAWKRIEGPRNTIYF

clone size: once
J gene: TRBJ1-5
V gene: TRBV6-9
D gene: -
CDR3 DNA: TGTGCCAGCAGTTATAGGCGAGGGTCCCGCAATCAGCCCCAGCATTTT
CDR3 protein: CASSYRRGSRNQPQHF

clone size: -
J gene: TRBJ2-7
V gene: TRBV30
D gene: -
CDR3 DNA: TGTGCCTGGAGCGGGGGACTTTCCTACGAGCAGTACTTC
CDR3 protein: CAWSGGLSYEQYF

clone size: -
J gene: TRBJ2-5
V gene: TRBV28
D gene: TRBD2
CDR3 DNA: TGTGCCAGCAGTCGTAGCGGGATAAGGAGGGAGACCCAGTACTTC
CDR3 protein: CASSRSGIRRETQYF

clone size: -
J gene: TRBJ2-1
V gene: TRBV7-2
D gene: -
CDR3 DNA: TGTGCCAGCAGCTTATCAGGGGCCGACCCATACAATGAGCAGTTCTTC
CDR3 protein: CASSLSGADPYNEQFF

clone size: -
J gene: TRBJ1-5
V gene: TRBV18
D gene: -
CDR3 DNA: TGTGCCAGCTCACCCCCAGGGACAATAGATCAGCCCCAGCATTTT
CDR3 protein: CASSPPGTIDQPQHF

clone size: -
J gene: TRBJ2-7
V gene: TRBV11-2
D gene: -
CDR3 DNA: TGTGCCAGCAGCTTAGAAGGCAGGGGTGCTAATTACGAGCAGTACTTC
CDR3 protein: CASSLEGRGANYEQYF

clone size: once
J gene: TRBJ2-2
V gene: TRBV4-1
D gene: TRBD2
CDR3 DNA: TGCGCCAGCAGCTCCCACCCGAGGACTAGATTCGGGGAGCTGTTTTTT
CDR3 protein: CASSSHPRTRFGELFF

clone size: -
J gene: TRBJ2-7
V gene: TRBV10-3
D gene: TRBD1
CDR3 DNA: TGTGCCATCAGTGGGACAGGGGACGTTTACGAGCAGTACTTC
CDR3 protein: CAISGTGDVYEQYF

clone size: -
J gene: TRBJ1-1
V gene: TRBV15
D gene: -
CDR3 DNA: TGTGCCACCCTGGATCCGGGACTCAGAAACACTGAAGCTTTCTTT
CDR3 protein: CATLDPGLRNTEAFF